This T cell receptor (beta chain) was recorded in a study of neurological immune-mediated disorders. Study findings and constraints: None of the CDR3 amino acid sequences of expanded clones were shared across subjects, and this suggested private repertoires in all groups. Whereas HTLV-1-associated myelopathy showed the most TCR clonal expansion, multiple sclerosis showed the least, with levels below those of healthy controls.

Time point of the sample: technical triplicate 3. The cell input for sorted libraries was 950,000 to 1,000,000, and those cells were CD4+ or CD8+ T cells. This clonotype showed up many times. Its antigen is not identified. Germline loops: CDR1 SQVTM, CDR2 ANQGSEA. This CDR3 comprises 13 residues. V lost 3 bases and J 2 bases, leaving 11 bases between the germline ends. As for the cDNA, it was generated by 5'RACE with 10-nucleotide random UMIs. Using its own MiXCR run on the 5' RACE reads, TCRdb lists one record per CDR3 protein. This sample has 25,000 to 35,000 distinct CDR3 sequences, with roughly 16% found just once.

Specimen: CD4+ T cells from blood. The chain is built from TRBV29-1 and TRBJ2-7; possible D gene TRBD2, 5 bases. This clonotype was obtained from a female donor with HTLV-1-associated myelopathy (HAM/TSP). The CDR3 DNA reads TGCAGCGTTGAGGCAAGCGGACCCTACGAGCAGTACTTC. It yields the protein CSVEASGPYEQYF.